There are many counts of the clone carrying this T cell receptor (beta chain). What it recognizes is unknown. With duration under 3 months, ophthalmopathy was active: Clinical Activity Score at least 3, NOSPECS at least 4. This specimen comes from a study of T cells in Graves' hyperthyroidism and ophthalmopathy. Overall study context: Before any treatment, at initial diagnosis, peripheral blood was collected.

There are 17 residues in the CDR3. Germline CDR1 reads LGHDT; CDR2 reads YNNKEL (reference sequence). The V end was cut by 2 bases, the J end by 1 base, with 15 bases between. Findings of the study overall: Blood held most thyroid clonotypes expanded above 0.001 frequency. A 13 V-J model separated ophthalmopathy from stable hyperthyroidism.

Amplified TCR beta CDR3 regions came from RNA transcripts. The TCR CDR3 was amplified in a first-round RT-PCR using the HTBI primer set. One entry per CDR3 protein, called by TCRdb with MiXCR from the multiplex PCR reads. The table shows 500,000 or so distinct CDR3 sequences, with approximately 17% occurring only once. This chain uses TRBV3-1 with TRBJ2-1, with D possibly being TRBD1 (5 bases). The sample consisted of blood. The receptor comes from a woman aged 18-30 years with Graves' ophthalmopathy. The CDR3 sequence is CASSQPPLGVSYNEQFF. The CDR3 bases are TGTGCCAGCAGCCAACCCCCCTTAGGGGTTTCCTACAATGAGCAGTTCTTC.